Shown below are 8 T cell receptor beta chains from a single sample sequenced in a study of identical twins. TCRdb re-called the 5' RACE reads through MiXCR, storing one row per CDR3 protein. The data show nearly 650,000 distinct CDR3 sequences, roughly 7.2% seen once. This sample also appeared in a second study, on yellow fever vaccine responses in identical twins.

Sample: PBMCs. These receptors came from a woman under 30 in good health.

This chain uses TRBV5-5 with TRBJ2-3; D remains unclear. This CDR3 contains 17 residues. V was clipped by 0 bases and J by 2 bases, with 16 bases between them. Germline V CDR1 and CDR2: SGHKS, YYEKEE (reference sequence). Here the CDR3 reads CASSLVFGRTHTDTQYF. The CDR3 DNA is TGTGCCAGCAGCTTGGTTTTCGGGCGCACGCACACAGATACGCAGTATTTT.

This clonotype showed up just once. The V gene is TRBV29-1, the J gene TRBJ2-5; 8 positions match TRBD1. The germline CDR1 and CDR2 sequences are SQVTM and ANQGSEA. J gave up 7 bases and V 6 bases, and 7 bases lay outside the gene matches. CDR3 length: 12 residues. CDR3 region: CSVLTGVGTQYF. CDR3 in DNA: TGCAGCGTCCTGACAGGGGTAGGGACCCAGTACTTC.

The chain carries TRBV7-2 and TRBJ1-5, with TRBD1 identical over 7 bases. V shed 5 bases, J shed 0 bases, and the junction held 7 bases outside the gene matches. Germline V lookup: CDR1 SGHTA, CDR2 FQGNSA. The CDR3 is made up of 16 amino acids. The CDR3 bases are TGTGCCAGCAGCCCCCAGGGGGGAAATAGCAATCAGCCCCAGCATTTT. It specifies CASSPQGGNSNQPQHF.

This chain connects TRBV29-1 to TRBJ2-7; no reliable D call. Germline lookup yields CDR1 SQVTM and CDR2 ANQGSEA. The CDR3 has 11 residues. The V and J ends lost 6 bases and 2 bases respectively, with 8 bases between them. DNA of the CDR3: TGCAGCGTCCAGATTGCCTACGAGCAGTACGTC. It is translated as CSVQIAYEQYV.

This clonotype appeared a few times. The CDR3 DNA sequence: TGTGCCAGCAGCCCATACCCCCTCCTGGAAGCTTTCTTT. Protein product: CASSPYPLLEAFF. The chain carries TRBV14 and TRBJ1-1; D is unclear. This CDR3 contains 13 residues. The V end lost 4 bases, the J end lost 8 bases, and 14 bases lay between the germline ends. CDR1 is SGHDN and CDR2 is FVKESK in the germline V gene.

This clonotype was seen more than once but under ten times. The V gene is TRBV10-3, the J gene TRBJ1-1, with D uncertain. The germline V gene has CDR1 ENHRY and CDR2 SYGVKD. Trimming stripped 2 bases from V and 0 bases from J, with 10 bases between. The CDR3 loop spans 15 amino acids. The DNA of the CDR3 is TGTGCCATCAGTGAGGGATCTCTCGTGAACACTGAAGCTTTCTTT. Its translation: CAISEGSLVNTEAFF.

Only a few counts were recorded for this clonotype. The genes are TRBV4-1 and TRBJ2-3, with 8 bases matching TRBD2. The CDR3 is made up of 16 amino acids. The V segment lost 2 bases and the J segment 3 bases; nucleotides outside the gene matches: 7. Looked up from germline, CDR1 is MGHRA and CDR2 is YSYEKL. The CDR3 nucleotides read TGCGCCAGCAGCCAACTAGCGGGCACCCAAACAGATACGCAGTATTTT. This gives the protein CASSQLAGTQTDTQYF.

This clonotype was seen a handful of times. This chain links TRBV3-1 with TRBJ1-5; no definite D call. The CDR3 covers 13 residues. The ends were cut back, 3 bases at V and 6 bases at J, with 9 bases in the middle. The germline gives CDR1 LGHDT, CDR2 YNNKEL (reference sequence). For the CDR3, the DNA is TGTGCCAGCAGCCAGATAGTAGGTCAGCCCCAGCATTTT. Translating gives CASSQIVGQPQHF.